This TCR beta chain comes out of a study of blood T cell repertoires in COVID-19. At the level of the study: COVID-19 samples collected from the United States, Italy and Spain covered acute and convalescent phases.

The method was immunoSEQ multiplex PCR; TCRdb's version includes in-frame clones alone and lacks a portion of them. In the table there are 220,000 or so clones, just over 85% of which are singletons. The CDR3 runs 14 residues. V was clipped by 1 base and J by 0 bases, with 6 bases between them. Germline V CDR1 and CDR2: LNHDA, SQIVND (reference sequence). The receptor's source is a woman aged 45-59 years with acute COVID-19. The rearrangement links TRBV19 to TRBJ1-1; D gene ambiguous. The specimen was PBMCs or T cells enriched from blood (not recorded which). In DNA form, the CDR3 reads TGTGCCAGTAGTATAGGCCCTATGAACACTGAAGCTTTCTTT. It encodes CASSIGPMNTEAFF.